This T cell receptor beta chain was obtained from a study of cytomegalovirus exposure and HLA in healthy donors. The PCR made use of 60 Vbeta and 13 Jbeta primers. The table came from immunoSEQ multiplex PCR; TCRdb's copy has only in-frame clones and leaves some out. This repertoire shows under 75,000 clones, 74% found once; its top ten account for roughly an eighth. Trimming stripped 2 bases from V and 6 bases from J, with 16 bases between. There are 15 residues in the CDR3. Germline loops: CDR1 ENHRY, CDR2 SYGVKD. This clonotype was obtained from a human donor in good health. V and J are TRBV10-3 and TRBJ1-1; a possible D gene is TRBD1 (6 bases). Sequencing was carried out using PBMCs. The DNA of the CDR3 is TGTGCCATCAGTGAGCTCTACAGGGAGATCGCTGAAGCTTTCTTT. Protein product: CAISELYREIAEAFF.